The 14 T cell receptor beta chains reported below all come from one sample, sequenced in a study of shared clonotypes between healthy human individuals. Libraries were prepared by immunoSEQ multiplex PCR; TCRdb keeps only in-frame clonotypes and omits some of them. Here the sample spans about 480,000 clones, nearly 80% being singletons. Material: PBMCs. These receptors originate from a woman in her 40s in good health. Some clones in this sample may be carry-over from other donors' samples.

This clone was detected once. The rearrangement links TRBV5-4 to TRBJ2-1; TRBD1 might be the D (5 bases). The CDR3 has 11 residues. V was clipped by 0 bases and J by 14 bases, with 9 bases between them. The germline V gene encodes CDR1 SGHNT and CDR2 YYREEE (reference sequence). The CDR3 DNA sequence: TGTGCCAGCAGCTTGGGCCCAGGGAAGTTCTTC. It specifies CASSLGPGKFF.

DNA for the CDR3: TGTGCCAGCAGTTTATCCGGACAGCCGACTGCTAATTCACCCCTCCACTTT. It is translated as CASSLSGQPTANSPLHF. V and J are TRBV27 and TRBJ1-6, with a weak D call TRBD1 (6 bases). The CDR3 spans 17 residues. Germline-derived CDR1 and CDR2 are MNHEY and SMNVEV (reference sequence). V was shortened by 0 bases and J by 6 bases, with 15 bases between the two germline ends.

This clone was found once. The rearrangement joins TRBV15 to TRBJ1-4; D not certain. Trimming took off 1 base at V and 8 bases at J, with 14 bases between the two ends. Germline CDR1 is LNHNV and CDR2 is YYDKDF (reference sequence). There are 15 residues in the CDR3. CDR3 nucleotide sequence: TGTGCCACCAGCAGAGGAGGCCGCGGGGAAGAAAAACTGTTTTTT. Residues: CATSRGGRGEEKLFF.

Written as DNA, the CDR3 is TGTGCCAGCAGCCAAGGGACTAGCGGGAGGGCTGGATACGAGCAGTACTTC. Translation: CASSQGTSGRAGYEQYF. The chain has TRBV5-4 and TRBJ2-7; 16 nucleotides agree with TRBD2. This CDR3 has 17 amino acids. J lost 4 bases, V lost 4 bases, and 8 bases had no gene match. The germline V gene has CDR1 SGHNT and CDR2 YYREEE (reference sequence).

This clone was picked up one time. The DNA for the CDR3 is TGTGCCAGCAGTTTCGAACAGGGGGGATTCTATGGCTACACCTTC. Translation gives CASSFEQGGFYGYTF. V gene TRBV27 combines with J gene TRBJ1-2; 8 nucleotides match TRBD1. Per the germline V gene, CDR1 is MNHEY and CDR2 is SMNVEV (reference sequence). J was trimmed by 4 bases and V by 3 bases; bases with no gene match: 7. The CDR3 has 15 residues.

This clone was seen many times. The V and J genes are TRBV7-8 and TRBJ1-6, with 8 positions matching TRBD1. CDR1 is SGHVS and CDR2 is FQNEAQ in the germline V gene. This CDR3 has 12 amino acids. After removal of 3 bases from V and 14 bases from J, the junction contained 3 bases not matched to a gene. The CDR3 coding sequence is TGTGCCAGCAGCTTCCAACAGGGGGCCCTCCACTTT. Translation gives CASSFQQGALHF.

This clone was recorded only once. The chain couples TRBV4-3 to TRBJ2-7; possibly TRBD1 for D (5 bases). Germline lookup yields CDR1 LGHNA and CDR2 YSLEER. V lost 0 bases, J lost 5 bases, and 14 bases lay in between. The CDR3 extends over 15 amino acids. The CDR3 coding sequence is TGCGCCAGCAGCCAAGATGAGGACACGGACGACGAGCAGTACTTC. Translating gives CASSQDEDTDDEQYF.

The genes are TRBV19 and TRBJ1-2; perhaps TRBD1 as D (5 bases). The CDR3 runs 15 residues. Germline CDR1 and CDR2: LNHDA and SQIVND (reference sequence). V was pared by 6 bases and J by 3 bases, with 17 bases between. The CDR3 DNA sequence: TGTGCCAGTAGCGGCATCGGGACGGGAGACTATGGCTACACCTTC. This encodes CASSGIGTGDYGYTF.

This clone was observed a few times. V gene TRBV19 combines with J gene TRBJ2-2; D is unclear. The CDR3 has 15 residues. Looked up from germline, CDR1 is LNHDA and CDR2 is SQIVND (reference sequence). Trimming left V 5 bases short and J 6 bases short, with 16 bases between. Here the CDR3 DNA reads TGTGCCAGTAGTCCCCACGCCCCTCCACCCGGGGAGCTGTTTTTT. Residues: CASSPHAPPPGELFF.

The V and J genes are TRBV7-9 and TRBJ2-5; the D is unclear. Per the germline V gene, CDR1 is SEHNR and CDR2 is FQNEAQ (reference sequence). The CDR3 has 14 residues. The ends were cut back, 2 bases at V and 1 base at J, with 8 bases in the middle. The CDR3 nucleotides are TGTGCCAGCAGCTTAATCCCCAGCCAAGAGACCCAGTACTTC. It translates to CASSLIPSQETQYF. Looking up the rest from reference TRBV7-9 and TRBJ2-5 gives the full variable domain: DTGVSQNPRHKITKRGQNVTFRCDPISEHNRLYWYRQTLGQGPEFLTYFQNEAQLEKSRLLSDRFSAERPKGSFSTLEIQRTEQGDSAMYLCASSLIPSQETQYFGPGTRLLVL.

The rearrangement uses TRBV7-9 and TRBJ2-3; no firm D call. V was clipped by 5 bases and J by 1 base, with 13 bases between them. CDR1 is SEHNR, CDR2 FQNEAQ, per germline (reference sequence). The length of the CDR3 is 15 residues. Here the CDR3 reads CASSPALERTDTQYF. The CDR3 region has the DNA TGTGCCAGCAGCCCCGCCTTGGAGCGCACAGATACGCAGTATTTT.

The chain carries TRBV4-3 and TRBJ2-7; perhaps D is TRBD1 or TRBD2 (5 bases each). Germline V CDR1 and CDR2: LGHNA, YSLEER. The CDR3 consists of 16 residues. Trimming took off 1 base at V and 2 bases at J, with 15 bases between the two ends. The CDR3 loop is CASSQGGLGAAYEQYF. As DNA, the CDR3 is TGCGCCAGCAGCCAAGGCGGGTTAGGGGCAGCCTACGAGCAGTACTTC.

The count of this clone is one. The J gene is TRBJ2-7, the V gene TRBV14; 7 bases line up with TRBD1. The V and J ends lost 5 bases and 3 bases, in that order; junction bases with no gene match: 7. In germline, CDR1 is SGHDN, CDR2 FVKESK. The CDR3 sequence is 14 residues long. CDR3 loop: CASSANRDSYEQYF. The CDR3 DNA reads TGTGCCAGCAGCGCTAACCGGGACAGCTACGAGCAGTACTTC.

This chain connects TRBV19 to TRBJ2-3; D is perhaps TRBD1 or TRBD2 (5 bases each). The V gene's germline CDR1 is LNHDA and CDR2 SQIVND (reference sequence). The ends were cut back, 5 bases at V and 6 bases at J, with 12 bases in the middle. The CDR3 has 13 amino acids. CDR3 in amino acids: CASSSTRGDTQYF. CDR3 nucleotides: TGTGCCAGTAGTTCTACTAGGGGCGATACGCAGTATTTT.